The sequence of this TCR beta chain was determined in a study of T cell responses to AZD1222 COVID-19 vaccine listed by TCRdb under 2021. With respect to the entire study: AZD1222 recipients whose second dose came at about 4 weeks and those whose second dose came at about 12 weeks were combined into one group, since spike-specific TCR depth and breadth did not differ between the two schedules. TCR sequencing was performed for about 250 trial participants, of whom about 200 were given two doses of AZD1222 and some 26 were given two doses of MenACWY control vaccine. Trial participants were enrolled into age subgroups of 18-55, 56-69 and 70-plus years, which contained around 150, 28 and 57 TCR-sequenced participants, respectively.

Paper-wide results and their limitations: Vaccine-associated CD4 TCRs spanned the whole spike protein, with dominant responses in regions 160-218 and 743-854. A significant rise in spike-specific TCR breadth and depth was observed after two AZD1222 doses relative to day 0 and relative to MenACWY recipients. Because no samples from the day 14 peak response were available, repertoires could be characterized only after the peak T cell response. Epitopes outside the regions mutated in the B.1.351 and B.1.1.7 variants were reportedly recognized by nearly half of the unique spike-specific TCRs. Conclusions about previously exposed vaccinees are limited, since just five or six AZD1222 recipients were seropositive for SARS-CoV-2 at baseline. Participants were mostly white British and included more females than males, and it was suggested by the authors that clonal diversity may have been underestimated. In the small 56-69-year group, the increase in depth fell short of significance, most likely because of low power.

The CDR3 regions of human TCRbeta chains were subjected to immunosequencing. The authors' analysis ran thus. TCRs in the repertoires were compared against a reference library of SARS-CoV-2-specific TCRs that had been generated with the MIRA antigen-specificity platform. Breadth was defined as the fraction of unique TCRs that were SARS-CoV-2-associated, and depth was defined as the fraction of total T cells that were SARS-CoV-2-associated. Using the MIRA data, each spike-specific TCR was assigned both to the spike region to which the TCR was reactive and to a CD4 or CD8 class. Log10-transformed breadth and depth values were compared by one-way ANOVA with Sidak's multiple comparisons tests. As stored in TCRdb, this immuneACCESS dataset retains in-frame rearrangements with V and J assigned. A fraction of the clones does not appear; measured against another copy, unresolved V genes explain less than half of the discrepancy, and the remainder lacks a known reason. V and J calls and clone size are those listed in that table; D and trimming were worked out from the DNA. The table for this sample lists 130,000 to 150,000 clones; roughly 94% of them were counted only once. The ten largest clones capture 1.9% of the sample.

This clone has more than one count but fewer than ten. This receptor's antigen is unknown. No base quality information exists; no much larger clone differs at one position. The cysteine opens and the phenylalanine closes a CDR3 of 14 amino acids. The CDR3 DNA has 42 bases and is translated from base 1. Via the germline V gene, CDR1 is SNHLY and CDR2 FYNNEI. The V end loses 3 bases and the J end loses 3 bases, and a stretch of 9 bases separates them. The sample's time point label is to be understood as: baseline before first vaccination. Samples from vaccinated people were obtained from the UK trials COV001 and COV002, which included a single-blind randomized controlled phase 2/3 trial of AZD1222 (ChAdOx1 nCoV-19) in healthy adults. Trial participant PBMC samples were collected at day 0 and day 28 after the second dose for TCRbeta chain sequencing.

The sequencing here drew on peripheral blood, taken on day 0 of AZD1222 vaccination. The rearranged chain carries TRBV2 and TRBJ1-5; no confident D gene assignment can be made. The TCR originated in an adult in good health. CDR3 loop: CASSELTPNQPQHF. The DNA sequence is as follows: TGTGCCAGCAGTGAGCTGACCCCCAATCAGCCCCAGCATTTT.